The entry below describes one T cell receptor beta chain. The antigen is unknown. This specimen belongs to a study of post-analysis software for immune sequencing data. Study at large: Patients had relapsing-remitting, secondary progressive or progressive-relapsing multiple sclerosis; some lacked subtype.

Unique molecular identifiers tagged the TCR beta cDNA libraries. TCRdb ran MiXCR on the PCR reads and lists one entry per CDR3 protein. The sample has under 200,000 distinct CDR3 sequences; 29% are singletons. Trimming took off 4 bases at V and 5 bases at J, with 17 bases between the two ends. The CDR3 totals 15 residues. The V gene's germline CDR1 is SEHNR and CDR2 FQNEAQ (reference sequence). Broader study findings: F measure grouped same-batch samples tightly together. TRBV segments more frequent in patients than in controls numbered about five and included TRBV5-6, TRBV5-1 and TRBV20-1. Controls significantly exceeded multiple sclerosis patients in normalized Chao1 diversity.

This TCR derives from a girl between 2 and 17 years old with multiple sclerosis. The rearrangement uses TRBV7-9 and TRBJ1-1; D call uncertain. Sequencing used blood. Written as DNA, the CDR3 is TGTGCCAGCAGCTACCACAGCCCCTTGGGGACTGAAGCTTTCTTT. This gives the protein CASSYHSPLGTEAFF.